These 12 T cell receptor beta chains came from one sample sequenced in a study of blood T cell repertoires in COVID-19. Repertoires were generated with immunoSEQ multiplex PCR, while TCRdb's copy carries only in-frame clones and drops some. The sample contains around 500,000 clones, less than 90% of which appear only once. The material sequenced was PBMCs or T cells enriched from blood (not recorded which). Every receptor here comes from a woman in her sixties who had recovered from COVID-19.

This CDR3 is CASTSQGAGTAEAFF. The CDR3 coding sequence is TGTGCCAGTACCTCCCAAGGGGCGGGAACGGCTGAAGCTTTCTTT. V and J are TRBV19 and TRBJ1-1; D possibly corresponds to TRBD1 (5 bases). Germline CDR1 reads LNHDA; CDR2 reads SQIVND (reference sequence). Trimming removed 7 bases at V and 6 bases at J, with 21 bases between. The CDR3 length is 15 residues.

This clone has only a few counts. The rearrangement links TRBV24-1 to TRBJ2-3; possibly TRBD1 for D (6 bases). Germline V CDR1 and CDR2: KGHDR, SFDVKD. The CDR3 runs to 14 residues. The germline V and J ends were trimmed by 7 bases and 0 bases, with 10 bases remaining between them. The DNA of the CDR3 is TGTGCCACCAGCTGGACAGCCAGCACAGATACGCAGTATTTT. It specifies CATSWTASTDTQYF.

The chain uses TRBV12-3 or TRBV12-4 and TRBJ2-1, with D possibly matching TRBD2 (6 bases). CDR3 length: 13 residues. V lost 3 bases to trimming and J lost 7 bases, with 10 bases between them. The CDR3 is CASSFGGPNEQFF. DNA for the CDR3: TGTGCCAGCAGTTTTGGAGGGCCAAATGAGCAGTTCTTC.

The sample holds one count of this clone. This chain joins TRBV5-6 and TRBJ2-3, with TRBD2 identical over 10 bases. Germline-derived CDR1 and CDR2 are SGHDT and YYEEEE. V trimming: 0 bases; J trimming: 5 bases; junction bases outside the gene matches: 12. The CDR3 totals 18 residues. The CDR3 nucleotides read TGTGCCAGCAGCTTGGATTGGCTAGCGGGGGCCGGGGGAGATACGCAGTATTTT. Translation gives CASSLDWLAGAGGDTQYF.

The chain employs TRBV5-1 and TRBJ1-1, with D possibly being TRBD1 (5 bases). The CDR3 spans 13 residues. Germline V CDR1 and CDR2: SGHRS, YFSETQ. The germline V and J ends were trimmed by 4 bases and 5 bases, with 12 bases remaining between them. CDR3 sequence (DNA): TGCGCCAGCAGCCTACCGGGGGTGACTGAAGCTTTCTTT. Protein sequence: CASSLPGVTEAFF.

The rearrangement uses TRBV5-1 and TRBJ2-1, with TRBD1 identical over 9 bases. V was clipped by 4 bases and J by 2 bases; unmatched bases: 4. Germline CDR1 SGHRS, CDR2 YFSETQ. The CDR3 covers 15 residues. CDR3 protein: CASSRQGETYNEQFF. CDR3 DNA sequence: TGCGCCAGCAGCCGACAGGGGGAGACCTACAATGAGCAGTTCTTC.

This chain uses TRBV2 with TRBJ1-4; 9 bases fit TRBD1. Germline assignment: CDR1 SNHLY and CDR2 FYNNEI. The V and J ends lost 10 bases and 8 bases, in that order; junction bases with no gene match: 14. The CDR3 has 15 residues. The CDR3, as DNA: TGTGCCACCAACACTGGGACAGGGAATTTGGAAAAACTGTTTTTT. This translates into CATNTGTGNLEKLFF.

CDR3 nucleotide sequence: TGCGCCAGCAGCCCCTGGACAGGTAGAGAAAAACTGTTTTTT. It is translated as CASSPWTGREKLFF. The chain combines TRBV4-1 with TRBJ1-4; 7 bases match TRBD1. V dropped 4 bases and J dropped 8; count of bases not matched to a gene: 7. CDR3 size: 14 residues. Germline V gene sequence: CDR1 MGHRA, CDR2 YSYEKL.

The chain recombines TRBV11-3 with TRBJ1-2; D remains ambiguous. The CDR3 is 15 residues long. The V gene's germline CDR1 is SGHNT and CDR2 YENEEA. The V end lost 5 bases, the J end lost 0 bases, and 13 bases lay between the germline ends. The CDR3 DNA sequence: TGTGCCAGCAGCCCCACCTATGGTGCTAACTATGGCTACACCTTC. Translated, it gives CASSPTYGANYGYTF.

The chain carries TRBV5-5 and TRBJ2-1, with D hard to call. The CDR3 is 15 residues long. Germline loops: CDR1 SGHKS, CDR2 YYEKEE (reference sequence). V lost 5 bases, J lost 3 bases, and 15 bases lay in between. The CDR3 reads CASSPPRWSYNEQFF. CDR3 nucleotides: TGTGCCAGCAGTCCCCCCCGGTGGAGCTACAATGAGCAGTTCTTC.

V gene TRBV5-1 combines with J gene TRBJ2-1; TRBD1 matches at 9 bases. Germline lookup yields CDR1 SGHRS and CDR2 YFSETQ. The trim removed 4 bases at V and 8 bases at J, leaving 10 bases unmatched. CDR3 length equals 15 residues. CDR3 protein: CASSPTGTGSDEQFF. CDR3 bases: TGCGCCAGCAGCCCTACCGGGACAGGGAGTGATGAGCAGTTCTTC. Using reference TRBV5-1 and TRBJ2-1 for the parts outside the CDR3, the full variable domain is KAGVTQTPRYLIKTRGQQVTLSCSPISGHRSVSWYQQTPGQGLQFLFEYFSETQRNKGNFPGRFSGRQFSNSRSEMNVSTLELGDSALYLCASSPTGTGSDEQFFGPGTRLTVL.

The chain combines TRBV3-1 (or the pseudogene TRBV3-2) with TRBJ1-2; D is possibly TRBD1 (6 bases). Germline CDR1 LGHDT, CDR2 YNNKEL (reference sequence). CDR3 size: 14 residues. Trimming took 4 bases from V and 2 from J, leaving 11 bases between them. The CDR3 spells CASSRWGQNYGYTF. CDR3 sequence (DNA): TGTGCCAGCAGCCGATGGGGGCAGAACTATGGCTACACCTTC.